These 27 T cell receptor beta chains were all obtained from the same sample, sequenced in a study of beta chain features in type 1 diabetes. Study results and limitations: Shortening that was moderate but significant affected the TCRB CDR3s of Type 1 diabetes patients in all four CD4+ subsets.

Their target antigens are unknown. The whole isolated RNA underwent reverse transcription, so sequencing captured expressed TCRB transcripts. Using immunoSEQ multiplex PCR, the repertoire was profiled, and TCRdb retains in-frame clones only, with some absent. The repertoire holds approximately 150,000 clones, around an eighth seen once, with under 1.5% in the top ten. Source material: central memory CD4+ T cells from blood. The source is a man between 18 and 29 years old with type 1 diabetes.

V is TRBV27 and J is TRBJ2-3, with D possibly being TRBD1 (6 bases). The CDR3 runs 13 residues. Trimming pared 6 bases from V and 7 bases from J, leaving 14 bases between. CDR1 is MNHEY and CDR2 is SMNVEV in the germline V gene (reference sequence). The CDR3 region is CASRTTGMNTQYF. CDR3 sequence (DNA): TGTGCCAGCAGAACCACAGGGATGAATACGCAGTATTTT.

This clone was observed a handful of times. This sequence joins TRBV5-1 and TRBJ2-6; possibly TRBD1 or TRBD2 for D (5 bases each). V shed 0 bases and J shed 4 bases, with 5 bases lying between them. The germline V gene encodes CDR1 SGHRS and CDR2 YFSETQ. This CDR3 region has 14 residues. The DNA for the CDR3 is TGCGCCAGCAGCTTGGGGGACGGGGCCAACGTCCTGACTTTC. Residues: CASSLGDGANVLTF.

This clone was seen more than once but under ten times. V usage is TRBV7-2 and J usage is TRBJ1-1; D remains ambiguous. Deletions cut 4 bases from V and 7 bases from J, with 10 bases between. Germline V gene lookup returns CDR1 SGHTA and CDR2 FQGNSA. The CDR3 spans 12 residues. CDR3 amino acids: CASSSFGDEAFF. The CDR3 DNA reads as TGTGCCAGCAGCTCCTTTGGGGATGAAGCTTTCTTT. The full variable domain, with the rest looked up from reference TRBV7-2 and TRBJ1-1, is GAGVSQSPSNKVTEKGKDVELRCDPISGHTALYWYRQSLGQGLEFLIYFQGNSAPDKSGLPSDRFSAERTGGSVSTLTIQRTQQEDSAVYLCASSSFGDEAFFGQGTRLTVV.

CDR3 amino acids: CASSAGTGVSYEQYF. CDR3 sequence (DNA): TGTGCCAGTTCGGCGGGGACAGGGGTATCCTACGAGCAGTACTTC. The chain joins TRBV7-3 to TRBJ2-7, with 10 bases identical to TRBD1. Per the germline V gene, CDR1 is SGHTA and CDR2 is FQGTGA. Losses at the gene ends were 9 bases for V and 1 base for J; bases not matched to a gene: 9. The length of the CDR3 is 15 residues.

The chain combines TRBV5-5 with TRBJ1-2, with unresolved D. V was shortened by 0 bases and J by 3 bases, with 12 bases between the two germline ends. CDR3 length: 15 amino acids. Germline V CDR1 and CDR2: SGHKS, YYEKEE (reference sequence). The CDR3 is CASSLVPNLDYGYTF. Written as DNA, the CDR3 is TGTGCCAGCAGCTTGGTGCCGAACCTGGACTATGGCTACACCTTC. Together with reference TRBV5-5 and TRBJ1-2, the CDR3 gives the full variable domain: DAGVTQSPTHLIKTRGQQVTLRCSPISGHKSVSWYQQVLGQGPQFIFQYYEKEERGRGNFPDRFSARQFPNYSSELNVNALLLGDSALYLCASSLVPNLDYGYTFGSGTRLTVV.

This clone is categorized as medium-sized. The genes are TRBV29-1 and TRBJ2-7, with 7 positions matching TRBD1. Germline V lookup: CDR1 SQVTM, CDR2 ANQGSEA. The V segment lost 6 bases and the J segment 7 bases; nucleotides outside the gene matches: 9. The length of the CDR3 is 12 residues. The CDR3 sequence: CSVYAQGKEQYF. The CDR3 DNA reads TGCAGCGTATACGCACAGGGGAAGGAGCAGTACTTC.

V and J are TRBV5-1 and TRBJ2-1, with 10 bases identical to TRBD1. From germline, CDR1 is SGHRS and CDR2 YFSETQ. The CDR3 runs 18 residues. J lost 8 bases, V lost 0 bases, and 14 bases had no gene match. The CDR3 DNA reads TGCGCCAGCAGCTTGGAGGGACAGGGGACTCGGCGAAGCGATGAGCAGTTCTTC. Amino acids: CASSLEGQGTRRSDEQFF.

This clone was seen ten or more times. The CDR3 here is CASSQDLRGMNTEAFF. DNA of the CDR3: TGCGCCAGCAGCCAAGATTTGCGAGGGATGAACACTGAAGCTTTCTTT. J is TRBJ1-1 and V is TRBV4-1, with unresolved D. Germline V gene lookup returns CDR1 MGHRA and CDR2 YSYEKL. The CDR3 runs 16 residues. The germline V and J ends were trimmed by 0 bases and 0 bases, with 11 bases remaining between them.

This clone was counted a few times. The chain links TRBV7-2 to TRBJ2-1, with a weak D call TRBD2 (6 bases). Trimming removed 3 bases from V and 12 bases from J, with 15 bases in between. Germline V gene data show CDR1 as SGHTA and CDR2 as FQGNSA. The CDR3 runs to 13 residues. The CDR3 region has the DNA TGTGCCAGCAGCTTCCAGGGACTCGGGGTGCAGTTCTTC. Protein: CASSFQGLGVQFF.

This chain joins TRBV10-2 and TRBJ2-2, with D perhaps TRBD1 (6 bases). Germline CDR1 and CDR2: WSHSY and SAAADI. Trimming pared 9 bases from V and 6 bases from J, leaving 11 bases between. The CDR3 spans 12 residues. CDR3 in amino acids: CASRRGPGELFF. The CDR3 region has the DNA TGCGCCAGTCGCAGGGGCCCCGGGGAGCTGTTTTTT.

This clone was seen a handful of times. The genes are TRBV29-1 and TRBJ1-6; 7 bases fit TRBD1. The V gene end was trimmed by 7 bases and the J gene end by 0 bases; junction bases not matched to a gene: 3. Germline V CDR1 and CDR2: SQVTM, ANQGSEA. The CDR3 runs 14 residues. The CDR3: CSASGGSYNSPLHF. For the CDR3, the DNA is TGCAGCGCATCAGGGGGCTCCTATAATTCACCCCTCCACTTT.

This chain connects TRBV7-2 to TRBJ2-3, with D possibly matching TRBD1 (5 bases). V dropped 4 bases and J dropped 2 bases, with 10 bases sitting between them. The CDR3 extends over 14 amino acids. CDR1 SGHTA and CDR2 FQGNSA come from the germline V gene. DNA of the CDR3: TGTGCCAGCAGCTCCAGGGCTCACACAGATACGCAGTATTTT. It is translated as CASSSRAHTDTQYF.

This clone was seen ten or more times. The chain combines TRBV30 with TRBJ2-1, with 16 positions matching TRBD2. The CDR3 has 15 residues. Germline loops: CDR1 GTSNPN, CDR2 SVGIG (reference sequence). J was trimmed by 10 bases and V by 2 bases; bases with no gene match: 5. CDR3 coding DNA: TGTGCCTGGAGTTATGGGACTAGCGGGGGGGCCGAGCAGTTCTTC. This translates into CAWSYGTSGGAEQFF. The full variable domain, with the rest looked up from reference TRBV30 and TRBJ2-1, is SQTIHQWPATLVQPVGSPLSLECTVEGTSNPNLYWYRQAAGRGLQLLFYSVGIGQISSEVPQNLSASRPQDRQFILSSKKLLLSDSGFYLCAWSYGTSGGAEQFFGPGTRLTVL.

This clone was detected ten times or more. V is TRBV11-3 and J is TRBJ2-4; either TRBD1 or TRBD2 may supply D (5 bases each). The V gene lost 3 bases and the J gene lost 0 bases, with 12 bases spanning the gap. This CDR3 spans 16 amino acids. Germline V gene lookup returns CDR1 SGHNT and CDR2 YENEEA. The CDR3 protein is CASSFGRGTAKNIQYF. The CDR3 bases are TGTGCCAGCAGCTTTGGAAGAGGGACAGCCAAAAACATTCAGTACTTC.

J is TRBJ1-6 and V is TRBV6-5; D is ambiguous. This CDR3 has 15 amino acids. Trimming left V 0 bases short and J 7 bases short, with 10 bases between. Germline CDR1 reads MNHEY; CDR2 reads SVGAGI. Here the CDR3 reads CASSYSAGRNSPLHF. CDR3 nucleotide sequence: TGTGCCAGCAGTTACTCGGCAGGCCGAAATTCACCCCTCCACTTT.

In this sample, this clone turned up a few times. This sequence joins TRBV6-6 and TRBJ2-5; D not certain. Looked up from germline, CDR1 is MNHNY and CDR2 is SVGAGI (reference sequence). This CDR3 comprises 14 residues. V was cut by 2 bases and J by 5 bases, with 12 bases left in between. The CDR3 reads CASSYPGQSETQYF. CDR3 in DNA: TGTGCCAGCAGTTACCCCGGGCAGTCCGAGACCCAGTACTTC.

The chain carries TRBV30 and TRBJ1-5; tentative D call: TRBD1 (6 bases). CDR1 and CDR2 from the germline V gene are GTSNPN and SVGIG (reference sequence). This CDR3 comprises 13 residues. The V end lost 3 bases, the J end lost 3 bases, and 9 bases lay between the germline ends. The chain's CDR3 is CAWRGQNNQPQHF. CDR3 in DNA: TGTGCCTGGAGGGGACAAAACAATCAGCCCCAGCATTTT.

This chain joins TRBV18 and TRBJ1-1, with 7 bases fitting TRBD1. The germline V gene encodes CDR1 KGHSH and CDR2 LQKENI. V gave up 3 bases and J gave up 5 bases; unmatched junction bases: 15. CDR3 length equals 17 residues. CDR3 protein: CASSPLTGTAPETEAFF. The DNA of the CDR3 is TGTGCCAGCTCACCGTTGACCGGGACAGCCCCTGAAACTGAAGCTTTCTTT.

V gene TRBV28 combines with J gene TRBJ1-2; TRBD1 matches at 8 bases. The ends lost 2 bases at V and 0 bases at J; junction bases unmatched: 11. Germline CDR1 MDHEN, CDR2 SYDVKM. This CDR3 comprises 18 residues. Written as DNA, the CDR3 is TGTGCCAGCAGTTTAAGACAGGGGCGTAGAACTTCTAACTATGGCTACACCTTC. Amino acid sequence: CASSLRQGRRTSNYGYTF.

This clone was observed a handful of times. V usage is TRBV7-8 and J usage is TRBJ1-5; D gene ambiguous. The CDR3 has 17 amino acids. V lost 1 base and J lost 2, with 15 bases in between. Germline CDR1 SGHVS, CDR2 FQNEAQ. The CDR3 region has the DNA TGTGCCAGCAGCTTAGTTTCCGGTAGGGCTGGCAATCAGCCCCAGCATTTT. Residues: CASSLVSGRAGNQPQHF.

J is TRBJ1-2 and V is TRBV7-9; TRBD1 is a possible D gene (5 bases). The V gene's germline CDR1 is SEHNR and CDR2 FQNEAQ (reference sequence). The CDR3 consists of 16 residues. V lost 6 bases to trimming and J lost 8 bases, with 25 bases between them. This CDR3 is CASSILLGQGDFGYTF. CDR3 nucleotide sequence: TGTGCCAGCAGTATCCTCCTGGGGCAGGGAGATTTCGGCTACACCTTC. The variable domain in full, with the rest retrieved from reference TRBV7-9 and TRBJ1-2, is DTGVSQNPRHKITKRGQNVTFRCDPISEHNRLYWYRQTLGQGPEFLTYFQNEAQLEKSRLLSDRFSAERPKGSFSTLEIQRTEQGDSAMYLCASSILLGQGDFGYTFGSGTRLTVV.

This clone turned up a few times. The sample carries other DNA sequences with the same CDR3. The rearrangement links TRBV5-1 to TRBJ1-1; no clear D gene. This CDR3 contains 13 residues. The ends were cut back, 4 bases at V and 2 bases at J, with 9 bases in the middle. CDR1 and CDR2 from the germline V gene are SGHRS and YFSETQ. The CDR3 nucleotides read TGCGCCAGCAGCCCGGACGGTAACACTGAAGCTTTCTTT. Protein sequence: CASSPDGNTEAFF.

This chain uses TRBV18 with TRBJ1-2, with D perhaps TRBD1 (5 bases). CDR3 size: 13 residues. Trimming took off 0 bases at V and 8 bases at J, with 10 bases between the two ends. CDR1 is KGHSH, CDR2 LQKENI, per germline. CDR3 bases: TGTGCCAGCTCACCACCGCTCAGGGACGGCTACACCTTC. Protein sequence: CASSPPLRDGYTF. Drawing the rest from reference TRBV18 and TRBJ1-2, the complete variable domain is NAGVMQNPRHLVRRRGQEARLRCSPMKGHSHVYWYRQLPEEGLKFMVYLQKENIIDESGMPKERFSAEFPKEGPSILRIQQVVRGDSAAYFCASSPPLRDGYTFGSGTRLTVV.

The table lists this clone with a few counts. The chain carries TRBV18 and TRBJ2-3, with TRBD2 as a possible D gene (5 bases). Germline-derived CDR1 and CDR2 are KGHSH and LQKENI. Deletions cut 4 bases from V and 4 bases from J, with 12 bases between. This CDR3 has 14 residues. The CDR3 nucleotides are TGTGCCAGCTCACGGACTTATACGGCAGATACGCAGTATTTT. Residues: CASSRTYTADTQYF.

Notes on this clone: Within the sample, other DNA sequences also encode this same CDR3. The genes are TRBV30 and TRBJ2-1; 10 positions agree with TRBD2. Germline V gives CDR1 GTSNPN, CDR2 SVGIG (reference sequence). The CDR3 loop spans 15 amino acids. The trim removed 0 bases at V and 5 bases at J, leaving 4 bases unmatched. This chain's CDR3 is CAWSVRLAGDNEQFF. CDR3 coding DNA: TGTGCCTGGAGTGTGCGGCTAGCGGGGGACAATGAGCAGTTCTTC.

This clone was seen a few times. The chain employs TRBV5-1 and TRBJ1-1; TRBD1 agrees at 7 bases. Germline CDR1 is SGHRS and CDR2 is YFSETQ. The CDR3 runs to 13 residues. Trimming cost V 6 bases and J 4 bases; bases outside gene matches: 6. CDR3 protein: CASTHDRATEAFF. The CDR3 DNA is TGCGCCAGCACCCATGACAGGGCCACTGAAGCTTTCTTT. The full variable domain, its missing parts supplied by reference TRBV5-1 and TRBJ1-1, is KAGVTQTPRYLIKTRGQQVTLSCSPISGHRSVSWYQQTPGQGLQFLFEYFSETQRNKGNFPGRFSGRQFSNSRSEMNVSTLELGDSALYLCASTHDRATEAFFGQGTRLTVV.

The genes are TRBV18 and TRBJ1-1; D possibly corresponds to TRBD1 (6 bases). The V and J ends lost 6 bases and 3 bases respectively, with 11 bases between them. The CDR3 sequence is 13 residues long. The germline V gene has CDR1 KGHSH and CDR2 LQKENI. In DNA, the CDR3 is TGTGCCAGCTCGGGGACAAGGGACACTGAAGCTTTCTTT. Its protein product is CASSGTRDTEAFF.